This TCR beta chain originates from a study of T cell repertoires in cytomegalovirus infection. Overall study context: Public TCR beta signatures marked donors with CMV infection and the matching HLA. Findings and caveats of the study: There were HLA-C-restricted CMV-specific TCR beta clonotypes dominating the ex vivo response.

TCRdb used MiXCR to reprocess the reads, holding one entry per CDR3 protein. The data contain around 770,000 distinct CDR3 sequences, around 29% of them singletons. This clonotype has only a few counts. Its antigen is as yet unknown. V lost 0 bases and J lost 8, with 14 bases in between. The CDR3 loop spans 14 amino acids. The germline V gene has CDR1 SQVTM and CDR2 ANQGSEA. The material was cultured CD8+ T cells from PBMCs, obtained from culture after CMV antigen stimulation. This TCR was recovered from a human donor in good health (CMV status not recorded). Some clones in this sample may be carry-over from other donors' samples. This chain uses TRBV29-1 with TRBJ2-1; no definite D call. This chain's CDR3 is CSVEDYPTSDEQFF. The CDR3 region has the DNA TGCAGCGTTGAAGATTACCCAACATCCGATGAGCAGTTCTTC.